The next 28 T cell receptor beta chains were all read from a single sample in a study of T cell responses to AZD1222 COVID-19 vaccine (dated by TCRdb to the early 2020s). The time point tag for this specimen amounts to: baseline before first vaccination. Libraries were made using the immunoSEQ multiplex PCR assay. TCRdb stores this immuneACCESS table with in-frame sequences only. Part of the clones is absent; in the studies checked, under half of the shortfall reflects unresolved V genes, and no reason is known for the rest. The sample yields 150,000 to 200,000 clones; 75% to 95% were counted once. The ten largest make up 2.5% to 3.5% of the sample. Sequenced material: peripheral blood, taken on day 0 of AZD1222 vaccination. The receptor set was obtained from an adult in good health.

The gene calls are TRBV9 and TRBJ1-1; a possible D gene is TRBD1 (5 bases). Looked up from germline, CDR1 is SGDLS and CDR2 is YYNGEE. V dropped 2 bases and J dropped 5 bases, with 10 bases sitting between them. The CDR3 is 13 residues long. CDR3 in amino acids: CASSVQGRTEAFF. CDR3 nucleotide sequence: TGTGCCAGCAGCGTGCAGGGTAGGACTGAAGCTTTCTTT.

This sequence joins TRBV5-1 and TRBJ1-3; no reliable D call. The V gene lost 2 bases and the J gene lost 0 bases, with 6 bases spanning the gap. The CDR3 runs to 14 residues. Germline-derived CDR1 and CDR2 are SGHRS and YFSETQ. CDR3 protein: CASSFGDSGNTIYF. CDR3 bases: TGCGCCAGCAGCTTTGGCGACTCTGGAAACACCATATATTTT.

The chain carries TRBV7-2 and TRBJ2-2; D is uncertain. The V end was cut by 5 bases, the J end by 5 bases, with 12 bases between. Germline V gives CDR1 SGHTA, CDR2 FQGNSA. This CDR3 region has 14 residues. CDR3 bases: TGTGCCAGCAGCCCCCGCTCCGGGACCGGGGAGCTGTTTTTT. This sequence encodes CASSPRSGTGELFF.

J is TRBJ2-7 and V is TRBV5-8; D is tentatively TRBD1 or TRBD2 (6 bases each). The CDR3 extends over 13 amino acids. V gave up 4 bases and J gave up 3 bases, with 11 bases separating them. Germline CDR1 SGHTS, CDR2 YDEGEE. CDR3 loop: CASSRGPYYEQYF. The CDR3 DNA reads as TGTGCCAGCAGCCGGGGGCCGTACTACGAGCAGTACTTC.

The V gene is TRBV10-3, the J gene TRBJ2-7; 7 bases are a match to TRBD1. Trimming took 0 bases from V and 3 from J; bases not matched to a gene: 8. Germline V gene lookup returns CDR1 ENHRY and CDR2 SYGVKD. The CDR3 consists of 16 residues. The chain's CDR3 is CAISESKNRGSYEQYF. CDR3 bases: TGTGCCATCAGTGAGTCGAAGAACAGGGGAAGCTACGAGCAGTACTTC.

The rearrangement uses TRBV11-2 and TRBJ1-5; possible D gene TRBD1, 5 bases. The CDR3 totals 16 residues. Germline V gene lookup returns CDR1 SGHAT and CDR2 FQNNGV. V was cut by 5 bases and J by 11 bases, with 25 bases left in between. The CDR3 nucleotides read TGTGCCAGCAGCCAGGGCGAGGGGCGCGGGAGGAGGTCCCAGCATTTT. Its protein is CASSQGEGRGRRSQHF.

This clone has only one observation. J is TRBJ2-5 and V is TRBV5-4; TRBD2 aligns across 7 bases. The CDR3 has 13 amino acids. Germline CDR1 and CDR2: SGHNT and YYREEE (reference sequence). J lost 5 bases, V lost 3 bases, and 4 bases had no gene match. The DNA for the CDR3 is TGTGCCAGCAGCTCAGCGGGGAGTGAGACCCAGTACTTC. Its translation is CASSSAGSETQYF.

Worth noting for this clone: The same CDR3 also results from other DNA sequences found in this sample. The rearrangement uses TRBV5-8 and TRBJ2-3, with 10 bases that match TRBD2. The CDR3 contains 16 residues. The germline V gene has CDR1 SGHTS and CDR2 YDEGEE. V was clipped by 0 bases and J by 1 base; unmatched bases: 2. The CDR3 spells CASSLGLAGRTDTQYF. CDR3 DNA: TGTGCCAGCAGCTTGGGACTAGCGGGTCGCACAGATACGCAGTATTTT.

DNA of the CDR3: TGTGCCAGCTCACCACAGGGGCGATCCCCCCAGCATTTT. Translation gives CASSPQGRSPQHF. This chain links TRBV18 with TRBJ1-5; the D gene is possibly TRBD1 (5 bases). V was pared by 1 base and J by 10 bases, with 11 bases between. CDR3 length equals 13 residues. The germline V gene has CDR1 KGHSH and CDR2 LQKENI.

This chain links TRBV24-1 with TRBJ2-2; 12 bases map to TRBD1. The CDR3 consists of 20 residues. Germline CDR1 is KGHDR and CDR2 is SFDVKD. V lost 3 bases, J lost 3 bases, and 13 bases stayed unmatched. In DNA form, the CDR3 reads TGTGCCACCAGTGATCTCCTTGGGACAGGGGGCATTTCGGACACCGGGGAGCTGTTTTTT. Amino acid sequence: CATSDLLGTGGISDTGELFF.

This sequence joins TRBV4-3 and TRBJ1-2; no clear D gene. Trimming stripped 0 bases from V and 2 bases from J, with 7 bases between. Germline V gene sequence: CDR1 LGHNA, CDR2 YSLEER. The CDR3 runs 14 residues. DNA for the CDR3: TGCGCCAGCAGCCAAGAGACGGTGAACTATGGCTACACCTTC. Its translation: CASSQETVNYGYTF.

V usage is TRBV11-3 and J usage is TRBJ1-1; a weak D match, TRBD1 (5 bases). In germline, CDR1 is SGHNT, CDR2 YENEEA. With 1 base removed from V and 4 bases from J, the gap between germline ends came to 7 bases. There are 13 residues in the CDR3. The CDR3 region has the DNA TGTGCCAGCAGCTTAGGGGGGACCACTGAAGCTTTCTTT. Translation gives CASSLGGTTEAFF. Variable domain in full (rest from reference TRBV11-3 and TRBJ1-1): EAGVVQSPRYKIIEKKQPVAFWCNPISGHNTLYWYLQNLGQGPELLIRYENEEAVDDSQLPKDRFSAERLKGVDSTLKIQPAELGDSAVYLCASSLGGTTEAFFGQGTRLTVV.

The chain links TRBV6-5 to TRBJ1-2; the D is unclear. Germline V gene data show CDR1 as MNHEY and CDR2 as SVGAGI. The CDR3 covers 15 residues. V was shortened by 0 bases and J by 0 bases, with 8 bases between the two germline ends. CDR3 coding DNA: TGTGCCAGCAGTTACTCTAAACCTTCTAACTATGGCTACACCTTC. Encoded protein: CASSYSKPSNYGYTF.

The gene calls are TRBV5-6 and TRBJ1-2; the match to TRBD1 covers 8 bases. The CDR3 is 14 amino acids. Germline V gene sequence: CDR1 SGHDT, CDR2 YYEEEE. V shed 3 bases, J shed 2 bases, and the junction held 3 bases outside the gene matches. The CDR3 nucleotides are TGTGCCAGCAGCTCAAGGACAGGGAACTATGGCTACACCTTC. This gives the protein CASSSRTGNYGYTF.

V is TRBV21-1 and J is TRBJ2-7; the D segment call TRBD1 is taken from the table without a DNA check. TRBV21-1 is a pseudogene locus. This CDR3 spans 18 amino acids. The CDR3 coding sequence is TGTGCCAGCAGCAAATGCCCCCCGGACAGGTGGGGTCCCTACGAGCAGTACTTC. Its translation: CASSKCPPDRWGPYEQYF.

The CDR3 DNA sequence: TGCGCCAGCAGCTTGGGACAGGCAAACTATGGCTACACCTTC. Its translation is CASSLGQANYGYTF. The V call is TRBV5-1, the J call TRBJ1-2; TRBD1 is a possible D gene (6 bases). Germline assignment: CDR1 SGHRS and CDR2 YFSETQ. The CDR3 consists of 14 residues. V lost 0 bases and J lost 2, with 8 bases in between.

This clone rates as medium-sized. This chain uses TRBV12-3 or TRBV12-4 with TRBJ1-1; D is perhaps TRBD1 (5 bases). V shed 5 bases and J shed 2 bases, with 9 bases lying between them. CDR3 size: 13 residues. The DNA for the CDR3 is TGTGCCAGCAGTCCGCAGGGTAACACTGAAGCTTTCTTT. Protein product: CASSPQGNTEAFF.

This clone was seen only once. The genes are TRBV2 and TRBJ2-1; TRBD2 matches 9 bases. The CDR3 extends over 16 amino acids. The ends lost 2 bases at V and 2 bases at J; junction bases unmatched: 4. Germline V lookup: CDR1 SNHLY, CDR2 FYNNEI. CDR3 in DNA: TGTGCCAGCAGTGAAACCAGCGGGGGGCCCTACAATGAGCAGTTCTTC. This codes for CASSETSGGPYNEQFF.

The rearrangement uses TRBV6-5 and TRBJ2-7; TRBD1 matches 8 bases. Trimming cost V 9 bases and J 2 bases; bases outside gene matches: 6. CDR1 is MNHEY, CDR2 SVGAGI, per germline. This CDR3 has 13 amino acids. The CDR3 spells CASQGQATYEQYF. The CDR3 nucleotides read TGTGCCAGTCAGGGACAGGCTACCTACGAGCAGTACTTC.

V and J are TRBV4-3 and TRBJ2-2; 7 bases are shared with TRBD1. CDR1 LGHNA and CDR2 YSLEER come from the germline V gene. The J segment lost 5 bases and the V segment lost 1 base, leaving 13 bases of the junction unmatched. The CDR3 is made up of 18 amino acids. CDR3 residues: CASSQVSPWTGWTGELFF. CDR3 bases: TGCGCCAGCAGCCAAGTTTCCCCCTGGACAGGATGGACCGGGGAGCTGTTTTTT.

The V and J genes are TRBV3-1 (or the pseudogene TRBV3-2) and TRBJ1-6, with D uncertain. Trimming removed 3 bases from V and 7 bases from J, with 4 bases in between. Germline loops: CDR1 LGHDT, CDR2 YNNKEL (reference sequence). The CDR3 covers 12 residues. CDR3 amino acids: CASSHANSPLHF. The CDR3 region has the DNA TGTGCCAGCAGCCACGCGAATTCACCCCTCCACTTT.

The gene calls are TRBV5-4 and TRBJ1-3, with 7 bases lining up with TRBD1. Per germline, CDR1 SGHNT and CDR2 YYREEE (reference sequence). The CDR3 consists of 14 residues. The V segment lost 4 bases and the J segment 2 bases; nucleotides outside the gene matches: 3. CDR3: CASSPTGAGNTIYF. Written as DNA, the CDR3 is TGTGCCAGCAGCCCCACAGGGGCTGGAAACACCATATATTTT.

Comment on this clone: Other DNA sequences in the sample encode the same CDR3. The chain links TRBV3-1 (or the pseudogene TRBV3-2) to TRBJ2-7; D is ambiguous. CDR3 length: 11 residues. V was shortened by 3 bases and J by 3 bases, with 3 bases between the two germline ends. Germline V lookup: CDR1 LGHDT, CDR2 YNNKEL (reference sequence). The DNA of the CDR3 is TGTGCCAGCAGCCAGAGCTACGAGCAGTACTTC. It encodes CASSQSYEQYF.

The gene calls are TRBV7-2 and TRBJ1-5, with D possibly being TRBD1 (6 bases). V was trimmed by 5 bases and J by 2 bases, leaving 13 bases between them. Germline CDR1 reads SGHTA; CDR2 reads FQGNSA. CDR3 length equals 15 residues. The CDR3 DNA sequence: TGTGCCAGCAGCCAAGGGGGAGATGGCAATCAGCCCCAGCATTTT. This sequence encodes CASSQGGDGNQPQHF.

The chain joins TRBV11-1 to TRBJ2-7, with 7 positions matching TRBD1. V shed 6 bases and J 2 bases; nucleotides not matched to a gene: 13. This CDR3 has 16 residues. Looked up from germline, CDR1 is SGHAT and CDR2 is FQDESV (reference sequence). Here the CDR3 reads CASRPGGRGQAYEQYF. The CDR3, as DNA: TGTGCCAGCAGACCTGGCGGAAGGGGGCAAGCCTACGAGCAGTACTTC.

The chain couples TRBV6-1 to TRBJ2-3; TRBD2 matches 12 bases. Trimming took 4 bases from V and 6 from J; bases not matched to a gene: 8. The CDR3 has 16 amino acids. Looked up from germline, CDR1 is MNHNS and CDR2 is SASEGT. The CDR3 is CASSVSSGGGTDTQYF. CDR3 bases: TGTGCCAGCAGTGTCTCTAGCGGGGGGGGAACGGATACGCAGTATTTT.

This rearrangement joins TRBV3-1 (or the pseudogene TRBV3-2) to TRBJ1-1; 7 bases align to TRBD1. The CDR3 loop spans 16 amino acids. CDR1 is LGHDT and CDR2 is YNNKEL in the germline V gene (reference sequence). After removal of 0 bases from V and 1 base from J, the junction contained 5 bases not matched to a gene. This CDR3 reads CASSQEGHRGNTEAFF. As DNA, the CDR3 is TGTGCCAGCAGCCAAGAAGGGCACAGGGGGAACACTGAAGCTTTCTTT.

This clone showed up just once. The chain couples TRBV27 to TRBJ1-4; D call uncertain. CDR1 and CDR2 (germline): MNHEY, SMNVEV (reference sequence). CDR3 length: 13 residues. V lost 4 bases and J lost 4, with 7 bases in between. CDR3 sequence (DNA): TGTGCCAGCAGTTCCCCCCATAATGAAAAACTGTTTTTT. Its protein is CASSSPHNEKLFF.